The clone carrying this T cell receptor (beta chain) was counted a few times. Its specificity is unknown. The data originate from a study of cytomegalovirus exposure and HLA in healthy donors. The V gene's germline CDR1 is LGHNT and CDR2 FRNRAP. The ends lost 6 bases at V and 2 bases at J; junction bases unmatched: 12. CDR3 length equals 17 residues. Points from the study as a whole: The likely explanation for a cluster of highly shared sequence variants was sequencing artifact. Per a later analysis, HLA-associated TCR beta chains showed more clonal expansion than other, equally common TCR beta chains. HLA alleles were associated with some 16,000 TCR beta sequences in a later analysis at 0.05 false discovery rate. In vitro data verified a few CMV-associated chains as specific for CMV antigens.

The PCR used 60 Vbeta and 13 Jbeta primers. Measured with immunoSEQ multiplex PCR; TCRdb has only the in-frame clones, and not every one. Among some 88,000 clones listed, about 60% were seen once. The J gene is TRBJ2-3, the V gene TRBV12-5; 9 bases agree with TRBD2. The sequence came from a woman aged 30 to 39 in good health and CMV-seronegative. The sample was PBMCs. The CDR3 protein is CASGQKVAGGVTDTQYF. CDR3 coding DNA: TGTGCTAGTGGACAGAAAGTGGCGGGAGGGGTCACAGATACGCAGTATTTT. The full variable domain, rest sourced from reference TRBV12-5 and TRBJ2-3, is DARVTQTPRHKVTEMGQEVTMRCQPILGHNTVFWYRQTMMQGLELLAYFRNRAPLDDSGMPKDRFSAEMPDATLATLKIQPSEPRDSAVYFCASGQKVAGGVTDTQYFGPGTRLTVL.